These 31 T cell receptor beta chains share one sample of origin, sequenced in a study of early T cells in non-severe SARS-CoV-2 infection. TCRdb ran MiXCR on the 5' RACE reads and lists one entry per CDR3 protein. The repertoire includes around 70,000 distinct CDR3 sequences, about 9% of them detected once, and around 15% sits in the top ten. Sequencing was performed on whole blood, taken at baseline. These receptors were collected from an adult who was a healthcare worker with PCR-confirmed SARS-CoV-2 infection or an uninfected control (not recorded which).

This clonotype has only a few counts. This sequence joins TRBV7-2 and TRBJ2-1; D gene unclear. The CDR3 loop spans 13 amino acids. Looked up from germline, CDR1 is SGHTA and CDR2 is FQGNSA. V lost 1 base to trimming and J lost 4 bases, with 5 bases between them. The CDR3 DNA follows: TGTGCCAGCAGCTTAGAGCTTTACAATGAGCAGTTCTTC. It specifies CASSLELYNEQFF.

A note on this clonotype: A much larger clone differs from this one at a single base, so this may be a read error. V is TRBV10-3 and J is TRBJ2-5, with D possibly matching TRBD1 (7 bases). This CDR3 has 13 amino acids. Germline assignment: CDR1 ENHRY and CDR2 SYGVKD. This CDR3 reads CATSTGTQEPQYF. As DNA, the CDR3 is TGTGCCACCTCGACAGGGACTCAAGAGCCCCAGTACTTC.

This clonotype appeared many times. V gene TRBV24-1 combines with J gene TRBJ2-2; 7 bases align to TRBD1. The length of the CDR3 is 13 residues. Germline trimming cut 9 bases from V and 4 bases from J; bases unmatched to any gene: 4. CDR1 is KGHDR and CDR2 is SFDVKD in the germline V gene. The CDR3 nucleotides read TGTGCCACCGGGACAGACTTCACCGGGGAGCTGTTTTTT. This encodes CATGTDFTGELFF.

The table lists this clonotype with many counts. The J gene is TRBJ2-3, the V gene TRBV20-1; 13 bases map to TRBD2. Germline V gives CDR1 DFQATT, CDR2 SNEGSKA (reference sequence). Germline trimming cut 2 bases from V and 2 bases from J; bases unmatched to any gene: 10. The CDR3 loop spans 18 amino acids. As DNA, the CDR3 is TGCAGTGCTAGATCCAGCCGGACTAGCGGGAGAGTCACAGATACGCAGTATTTT. This gives the protein CSARSSRTSGRVTDTQYF.

The gene calls are TRBV10-3 and TRBJ1-4; D perhaps matches TRBD1 (6 bases). This CDR3 contains 16 residues. Germline values: CDR1 ENHRY, CDR2 SYGVKD. Trimming stripped 6 bases from V and 7 bases from J, with 21 bases between. CDR3 amino acids: CAISPTLQGSSEKLFF. CDR3 DNA sequence: TGTGCCATCAGCCCGACTTTACAGGGCTCCAGTGAAAAACTGTTTTTT.

This clonotype was seen a few times. The chain links TRBV11-2 to TRBJ1-6, with 8 bases matching TRBD1. J was trimmed by 4 bases and V by 3 bases; bases with no gene match: 8. The CDR3 covers 17 residues. Looked up from germline, CDR1 is SGHAT and CDR2 is FQNNGV. CDR3 residues: CASSFTPGQVYNSPLHF. CDR3 bases: TGTGCCAGCAGCTTTACCCCGGGACAGGTTTATAATTCACCCCTCCACTTT. The complete variable domain, with remaining parts taken from reference TRBV11-2 and TRBJ1-6, reads EAGVAQSPRYKIIEKRQSVAFWCNPISGHATLYWYQQILGQGPKLLIQFQNNGVVDDSQLPKDRFSAERLKGVDSTLKIQPAKLEDSAVYLCASSFTPGQVYNSPLHFGNGTRLTVT.

The chain combines TRBV4-3 with TRBJ2-7; 12 bases line up with TRBD2. Trimming removed 1 base from V and 4 bases from J; junction bases left unmatched: 2. Germline lookup yields CDR1 LGHNA and CDR2 YSLEER. CDR3 length equals 15 residues. The CDR3 nucleotides are TGCGCCAGCAGCCAAGTGACTAGCGGGAGTTACGAGCAGTACTTC. The encoded protein is CASSQVTSGSYEQYF.

In this sample, this clonotype turned up once. The chain uses TRBV25-1 and TRBJ2-7; D unresolved. Germline V gene sequence: CDR1 MGHDK, CDR2 SYGVNS. The length of the CDR3 is 12 residues. V dropped 5 bases and J dropped 2 bases, with 7 bases sitting between them. CDR3 residues: CASSMDAYEQYF. CDR3 nucleotide sequence: TGTGCCAGCAGTATGGATGCCTACGAGCAGTACTTC.

The rearrangement joins TRBV28 to TRBJ1-6, with D perhaps TRBD1 (6 bases). CDR3 length: 14 residues. The germline V gene has CDR1 MDHEN and CDR2 SYDVKM. V was clipped by 5 bases and J by 10 bases, with 15 bases between them. The CDR3 coding sequence is TGTGCCAGCAGTGAGGGGGTCTCCGCCTCACCCCTCCACTTT. Translation: CASSEGVSASPLHF.

This clonotype was seen at least ten times. The chain combines TRBV19 with TRBJ2-5; 9 positions agree with TRBD2. With 10 bases clipped from V and 2 bases from J, the junction kept 8 bases outside the gene matches. The CDR3 is 14 amino acids. CDR1 and CDR2 from the germline V gene are LNHDA and SQIVND (reference sequence). CDR3 in DNA: TGTGCCACTCCTGGACTAGCGCTTCAAGAGACCCAGTACTTC. Protein sequence: CATPGLALQETQYF.

The chain is built from TRBV28 and TRBJ2-5; 9 nucleotides align to TRBD2. The CDR3 extends over 15 amino acids. Germline CDR1 is MDHEN and CDR2 is SYDVKM. Unmatched junction bases numbered 4, after V lost 4 bases and J lost 1 base. CDR3 nucleotide sequence: TGTGCCAGCAGTTCGTCTAGCGGGGCCCAAGAGACCCAGTACTTC. This codes for CASSSSSGAQETQYF.

This clonotype has a handful of counts. This chain uses TRBV6-5 with TRBJ1-1; tentative D call: TRBD1 (5 bases). This CDR3 comprises 14 residues. V lost 1 base and J lost 3, with 9 bases in between. Germline loops: CDR1 MNHEY, CDR2 SVGAGI. The CDR3 bases are TGTGCCAGCAGTTACTATAGGGGAGACACTGAAGCTTTCTTT. Its protein product is CASSYYRGDTEAFF.

There are a few counts of this clonotype. This chain uses TRBV20-1 with TRBJ2-1, with D possibly being TRBD1 or TRBD2 (6 bases each). The V and J ends lost 4 bases and 5 bases respectively, with 12 bases between them. The length of the CDR3 is 13 residues. Germline CDR1 reads DFQATT; CDR2 reads SNEGSKA (reference sequence). This chain's CDR3 is CSAMRDTDNEQFF. The CDR3 DNA is TGCAGTGCTATGCGGGACACCGACAATGAGCAGTTCTTC.

This clonotype appeared a few times. The chain couples TRBV5-1 to TRBJ2-5; TRBD1 or TRBD2 may be the D gene (6 bases each). V shed 7 bases and J shed 0 bases, with 10 bases lying between them. CDR1 is SGHRS, CDR2 YFSETQ, per germline. CDR3 length: 13 residues. The CDR3 here is CASGGPNQETQYF. CDR3 DNA sequence: TGCGCCAGCGGGGGGCCTAACCAAGAGACCCAGTACTTC.

This clonotype was seen repeatedly, ten times or more. The chain joins TRBV28 to TRBJ2-7; D not resolved. V shed 4 bases and J shed 2 bases, with 12 bases lying between them. CDR3 length: 14 residues. Germline loops: CDR1 MDHEN, CDR2 SYDVKM. The CDR3 DNA is TGTGCCAGCAGTTCACCCCCCCCCGCCTACGAGCAGTACTTC. Translation gives CASSSPPPAYEQYF.

This clonotype was recorded many times. The chain has TRBV2 and TRBJ2-3; TRBD2 agrees at 7 bases. CDR1 SNHLY and CDR2 FYNNEI come from the germline V gene. This CDR3 is built from 15 residues. V was clipped by 6 bases and J by 1 base; unmatched bases: 7. CDR3 nucleotides: TGTGCCAGCAGGGGCCCGGGACTACGCACAGATACGCAGTATTTT. Encoded protein: CASRGPGLRTDTQYF.

This clonotype was detected only a few times. This chain uses TRBV7-2 with TRBJ2-7; TRBD2 is a possible D gene (6 bases). There are 14 residues in the CDR3. The V gene lost 5 bases and the J gene lost 11 bases, with 22 bases spanning the gap. The germline gives CDR1 SGHTA, CDR2 FQGNSA. CDR3 residues: CASSPHPPITGEYF. In DNA, the CDR3 is TGTGCCAGCAGCCCTCACCCGCCAATCACGGGAGAGTACTTC.

There are a few counts of this clonotype. The J gene is TRBJ1-1, the V gene TRBV28; 9 nucleotides line up with TRBD1. Per germline, CDR1 MDHEN and CDR2 SYDVKM. CDR3 length: 12 amino acids. The V and J ends lost 5 bases and 13 bases, in that order; junction bases with no gene match: 8. CDR3 sequence reads: CASSQGTGLNFF. The CDR3 DNA sequence: TGTGCCAGCAGTCAAGGGACAGGGCTAAATTTCTTT.

There are a few counts of this clonotype. The J gene is TRBJ2-1, the V gene TRBV11-2; a possible D gene is TRBD2 (7 bases). V gave up 3 bases and J gave up 6 bases, with 15 bases separating them. This CDR3 spans 15 amino acids. The germline gives CDR1 SGHAT, CDR2 FQNNGV. The CDR3 sequence: CASSLGGLVGNEQFF. As DNA, the CDR3 is TGTGCCAGCAGCTTGGGGGGGCTAGTCGGCAATGAGCAGTTCTTC.

This clonotype has only a few counts. The CDR3 DNA is TGTGCCAGCAGCTTAAAGTTAGGTGCAGGGGCGACTGACGAGCAGTACTTC. Translated, it gives CASSLKLGAGATDEQYF. The chain uses TRBV7-2 and TRBJ2-7; TRBD1 is a possible D gene (6 bases). Germline CDR1 reads SGHTA; CDR2 reads FQGNSA. This CDR3 spans 17 amino acids. The V and J ends lost 2 bases and 5 bases respectively, with 22 bases between them.

There are a few counts of this clonotype. The chain uses TRBV27 and TRBJ2-7; 9 bases match TRBD2. V lost 3 bases to trimming and J lost 9 bases; unmatched junction nucleotides: 9. Germline CDR1 is MNHEY and CDR2 is SMNVEV (reference sequence). There are 14 residues in the CDR3. The CDR3 coding sequence is TGTGCCAGCAGTTTTCAGGCTAGCGGGATTGTGCAGTACTTC. As protein: CASSFQASGIVQYF.

This rearrangement joins TRBV29-1 to TRBJ1-1; D is unclear. V gave up 3 bases and J gave up 4 bases, with 6 bases separating them. Germline-derived CDR1 and CDR2 are SQVTM and ANQGSEA. This CDR3 contains 11 residues. CDR3 nucleotide sequence: TGCAGCGTTGACTACGGCACTGAAGCTTTCTTT. Translated, it gives CSVDYGTEAFF. The variable domain in full, completed from reference TRBV29-1 and TRBJ1-1, reads SAVISQKPSRDICQRGTSLTIQCQVDSQVTMMFWYRQQPGQSLTLIATANQGSEATYESGFVIDKFPISRPNLTFSTLTVSNMSPEDSSIYLCSVDYGTEAFFGQGTRLTVV.

This clonotype came up many times. V usage is TRBV24-1 and J usage is TRBJ2-1, with D possibly matching TRBD2 (5 bases). The CDR3 is 13 residues long. Germline assignment: CDR1 KGHDR and CDR2 SFDVKD. V was clipped by 6 bases and J by 9 bases, with 14 bases between them. In DNA, the CDR3 is TGTGCCACCAGTTCCACAACCCGGGGTGAGCAGTTCTTC. It specifies CATSSTTRGEQFF.

In this sample, this clonotype turned up many times. The chain recombines TRBV29-1 with TRBJ1-2; D unresolved. V gave up 6 bases and J gave up 4 bases, with 18 bases separating them. The length of the CDR3 is 14 residues. Germline CDR1 is SQVTM and CDR2 is ANQGSEA. CDR3 loop: CSVAHPTKGYGYTF. DNA of the CDR3: TGCAGCGTCGCGCATCCTACGAAGGGCTATGGCTACACCTTC.

This clonotype was seen many times. The V call is TRBV6-2 or TRBV6-3, the J call TRBJ2-1; 12 bases agree with TRBD1. Germline V CDR1 and CDR2: MNHEY, SVGEGT. This CDR3 is 17 amino acids long. With 6 bases clipped from V and 7 bases from J, the junction kept 13 bases outside the gene matches. CDR3 region: CASRTHRDRGLGNEQFF. Written as DNA, the CDR3 is TGTGCCAGCAGGACTCACCGGGACAGGGGGCTTGGGAATGAGCAGTTCTTC.

This clonotype has ten or more counts. V usage is TRBV9 and J usage is TRBJ2-7; weak D call: TRBD2 (6 bases). The germline V gene has CDR1 SGDLS and CDR2 YYNGEE. Deletions cut 4 bases from V and 4 bases from J, with 12 bases between. CDR3 length: 13 amino acids. Here the CDR3 reads CASSPQDYYEQYF. The CDR3 nucleotides read TGTGCCAGCAGCCCCCAGGACTATTACGAGCAGTACTTC.

This clonotype was counted at least ten times. This chain links TRBV25-1 with TRBJ2-2; 9 nucleotides line up with TRBD2. Germline values: CDR1 MGHDK, CDR2 SYGVNS. The V and J ends lost 8 bases and 0 bases, in that order; junction bases with no gene match: 22. The CDR3 is 21 residues long. CDR3 residues: CASHGLRKTSGDDPNTGELFF. The CDR3 nucleotides are TGTGCCAGCCACGGATTACGAAAGACTAGCGGCGACGATCCGAACACCGGGGAGCTGTTTTTT.

This clonotype was seen repeatedly, ten times or more. The genes are TRBV28 and TRBJ2-7, with D unresolved. The CDR3 covers 13 residues. The ends were cut back, 1 base at V and 3 bases at J, with 7 bases in the middle. Germline assignment: CDR1 MDHEN and CDR2 SYDVKM. The CDR3 DNA reads as TGTGCCAGCAGTTTATATCGCAACTACGAGCAGTACTTC. This translates into CASSLYRNYEQYF.

The chain carries TRBV28 and TRBJ2-3, with D perhaps matching TRBD2 (5 bases). This CDR3 is built from 14 residues. Germline V lookup: CDR1 MDHEN, CDR2 SYDVKM. V lost 3 bases and J lost 0, with 7 bases in between. Here the CDR3 reads CASSFERSTDTQYF. The CDR3 DNA follows: TGTGCCAGCAGTTTCGAGCGGAGCACAGATACGCAGTATTTT.

This clonotype occurred many times. The chain uses TRBV11-2 and TRBJ2-1; 10 bases map to TRBD2. CDR1 and CDR2 (germline): SGHAT, FQNNGV. The junction had 3 bases not matched to a gene; V was cut back by 0 bases and J by 10 bases. The length of the CDR3 is 14 residues. In DNA, the CDR3 is TGTGCCAGCAGCTTAGAGCCGGGACTAGCGGAGCAGTTCTTC. Encoded protein: CASSLEPGLAEQFF. The variable domain in full, completed from reference TRBV11-2 and TRBJ2-1, reads EAGVAQSPRYKIIEKRQSVAFWCNPISGHATLYWYQQILGQGPKLLIQFQNNGVVDDSQLPKDRFSAERLKGVDSTLKIQPAKLEDSAVYLCASSLEPGLAEQFFGPGTRLTVL.

At least ten counts were recorded for this clonotype. This chain connects TRBV20-1 to TRBJ2-5, with 9 bases lining up with TRBD2. This CDR3 has 16 amino acids. Germline V lookup: CDR1 DFQATT, CDR2 SNEGSKA (reference sequence). V was clipped by 1 base and J by 5 bases; unmatched bases: 11. The CDR3 DNA sequence: TGCAGTGCTAGAGTGGTAGCGGGAGCTGGTGCGGAGACCCAGTACTTC. Encoded protein: CSARVVAGAGAETQYF.